This T cell receptor beta chain was sequenced in a study of blood T cell repertoires in COVID-19. Across the whole study: Material from acute and convalescent COVID-19 was sourced from the United States, Italy and Spain.

This CDR3 is 13 amino acids long. J was trimmed by 7 bases and V by 7 bases; bases with no gene match: 5. Germline V CDR1 and CDR2: MNHEY, SVGAGI. Clones were read by immunoSEQ multiplex PCR, and TCRdb kept only the in-frame ones, dropping some. The profile shows fewer than 300,000 clones, approximately 90% of them singletons. The TCR was taken from a woman in her 30s with COVID-19, enrolled during active disease. The rearrangement uses TRBV6-5 and TRBJ2-1, with 9 bases identical to TRBD2. Material: peripheral blood. The CDR3 reads CASTAGGQNEQFF. CDR3 DNA sequence: TGTGCCAGCACGGCGGGAGGGCAGAATGAGCAGTTCTTC.